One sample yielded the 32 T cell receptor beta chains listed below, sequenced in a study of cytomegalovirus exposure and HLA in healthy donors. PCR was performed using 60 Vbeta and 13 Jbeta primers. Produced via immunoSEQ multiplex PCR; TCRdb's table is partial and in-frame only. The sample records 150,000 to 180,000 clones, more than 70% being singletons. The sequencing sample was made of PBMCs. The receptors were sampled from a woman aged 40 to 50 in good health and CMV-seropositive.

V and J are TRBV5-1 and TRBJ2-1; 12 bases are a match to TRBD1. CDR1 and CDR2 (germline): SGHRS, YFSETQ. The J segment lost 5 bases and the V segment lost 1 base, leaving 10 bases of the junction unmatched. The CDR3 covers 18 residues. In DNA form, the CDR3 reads TGCGCCAGCAGCTTGCCCCGGGACAGGGGGCAAATGGACAATGAGCAGTTCTTC. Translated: CASSLPRDRGQMDNEQFF.

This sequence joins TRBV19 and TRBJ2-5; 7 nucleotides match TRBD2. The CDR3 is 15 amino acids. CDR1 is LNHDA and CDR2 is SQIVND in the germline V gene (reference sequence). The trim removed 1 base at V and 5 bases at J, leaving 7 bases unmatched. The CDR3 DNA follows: TGTGCCAGTAGTATAGCTGGCGGGAGACGGGAGACCCAGTACTTC. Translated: CASSIAGGRRETQYF.

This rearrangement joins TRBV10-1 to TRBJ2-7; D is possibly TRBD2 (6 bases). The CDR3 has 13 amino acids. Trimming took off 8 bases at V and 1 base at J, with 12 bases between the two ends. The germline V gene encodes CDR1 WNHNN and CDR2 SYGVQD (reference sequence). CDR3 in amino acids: CASSRGRSYEQYF. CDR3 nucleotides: TGCGCCAGCTCCCGGGGGAGGTCCTACGAGCAGTACTTC.

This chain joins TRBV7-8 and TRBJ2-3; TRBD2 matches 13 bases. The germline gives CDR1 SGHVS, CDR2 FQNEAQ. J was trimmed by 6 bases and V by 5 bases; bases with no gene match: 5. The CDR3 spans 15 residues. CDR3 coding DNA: TGTGCCAGCAGCCTACTAGCGGGAGGGCTGGATACGCAGTATTTT. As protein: CASSLLAGGLDTQYF.

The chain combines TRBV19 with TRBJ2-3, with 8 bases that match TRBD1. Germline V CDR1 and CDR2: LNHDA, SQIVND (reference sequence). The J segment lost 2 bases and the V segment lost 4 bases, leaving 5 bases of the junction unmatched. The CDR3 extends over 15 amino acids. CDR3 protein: CASSRGQGYTDTQYF. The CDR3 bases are TGTGCCAGTAGTAGAGGACAGGGTTACACAGATACGCAGTATTTT.

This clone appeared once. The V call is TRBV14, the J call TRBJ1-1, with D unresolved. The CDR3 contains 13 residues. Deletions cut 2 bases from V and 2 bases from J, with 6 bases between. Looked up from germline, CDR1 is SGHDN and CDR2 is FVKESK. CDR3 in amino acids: CASSQQANTEAFF. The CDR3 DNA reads TGTGCCAGCAGCCAACAGGCAAACACTGAAGCTTTCTTT.

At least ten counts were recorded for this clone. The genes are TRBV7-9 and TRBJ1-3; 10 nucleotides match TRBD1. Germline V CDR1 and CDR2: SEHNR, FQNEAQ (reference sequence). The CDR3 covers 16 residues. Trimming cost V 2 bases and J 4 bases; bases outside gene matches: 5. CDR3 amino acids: CASSLFGTGDGNTIYF. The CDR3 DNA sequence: TGTGCCAGCAGCTTATTCGGGACAGGGGACGGAAACACCATATATTTT.

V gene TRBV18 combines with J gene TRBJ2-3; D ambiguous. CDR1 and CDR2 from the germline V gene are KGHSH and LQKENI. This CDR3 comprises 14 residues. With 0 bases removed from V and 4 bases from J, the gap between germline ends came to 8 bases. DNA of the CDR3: TGTGCCAGCTCACCACCCTCTGTCGCAGATACGCAGTATTTT. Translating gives CASSPPSVADTQYF.

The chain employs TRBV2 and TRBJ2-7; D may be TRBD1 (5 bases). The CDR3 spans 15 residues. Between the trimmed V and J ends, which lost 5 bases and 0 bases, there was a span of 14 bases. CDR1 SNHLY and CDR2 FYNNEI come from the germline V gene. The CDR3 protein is CASSRQSISSYEQYF. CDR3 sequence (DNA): TGTGCCAGCAGTAGACAGTCTATCAGCTCCTACGAGCAGTACTTC. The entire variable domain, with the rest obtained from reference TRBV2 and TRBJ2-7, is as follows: EPEVTQTPSHQVTQMGQEVILRCVPISNHLYFYWYRQILGQKVEFLVSFYNNEISEKSEIFDDQFSVERPDGSNFTLKIRSTKLEDSAMYFCASSRQSISSYEQYFGPGTRLTVT.

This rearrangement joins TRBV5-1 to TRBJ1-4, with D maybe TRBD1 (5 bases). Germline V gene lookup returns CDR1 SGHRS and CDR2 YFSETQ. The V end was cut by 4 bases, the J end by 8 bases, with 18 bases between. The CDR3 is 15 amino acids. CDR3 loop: CASSEGLWHGEKLFF. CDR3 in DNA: TGCGCCAGCAGCGAGGGACTGTGGCATGGCGAAAAACTGTTTTTT.

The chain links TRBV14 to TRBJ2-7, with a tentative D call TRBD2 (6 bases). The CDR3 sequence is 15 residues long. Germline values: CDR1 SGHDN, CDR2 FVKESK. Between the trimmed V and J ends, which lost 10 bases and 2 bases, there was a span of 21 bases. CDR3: CATSNQAGRPYEQYF. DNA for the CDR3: TGTGCCACCTCCAATCAGGCAGGGAGGCCCTACGAGCAGTACTTC.

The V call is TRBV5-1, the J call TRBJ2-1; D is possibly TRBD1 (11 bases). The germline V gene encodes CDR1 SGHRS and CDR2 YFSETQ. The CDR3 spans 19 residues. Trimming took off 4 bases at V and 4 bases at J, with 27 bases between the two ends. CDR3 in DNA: TGCGCCAGCAGCACAGGACAGGGGGCGAGCGGGGGGGCTTACAATGAGCAGTTCTTC. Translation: CASSTGQGASGGAYNEQFF.

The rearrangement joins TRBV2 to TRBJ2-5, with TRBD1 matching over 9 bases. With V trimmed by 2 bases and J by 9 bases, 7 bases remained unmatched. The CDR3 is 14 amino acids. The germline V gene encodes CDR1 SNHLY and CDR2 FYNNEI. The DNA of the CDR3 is TGTGCCAGCAGTGAATCACAGGGGGCTCTTGCCCAGTACTTC. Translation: CASSESQGALAQYF.

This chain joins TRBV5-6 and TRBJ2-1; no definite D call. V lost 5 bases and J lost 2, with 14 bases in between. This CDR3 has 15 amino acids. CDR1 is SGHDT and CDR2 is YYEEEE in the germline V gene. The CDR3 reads CASSLEPGPYNEQFF. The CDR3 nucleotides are TGTGCCAGCAGTCTGGAACCAGGTCCCTACAATGAGCAGTTCTTC.

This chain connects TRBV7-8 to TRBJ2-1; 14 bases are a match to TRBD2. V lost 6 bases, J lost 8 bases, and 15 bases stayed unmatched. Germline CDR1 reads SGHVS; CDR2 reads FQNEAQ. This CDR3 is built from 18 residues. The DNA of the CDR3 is TGTGCCAGCAGACCGCCAGGAGGGACTAGCGGGAGTCGCCATGAGCAGTTCTTC. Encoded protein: CASRPPGGTSGSRHEQFF.

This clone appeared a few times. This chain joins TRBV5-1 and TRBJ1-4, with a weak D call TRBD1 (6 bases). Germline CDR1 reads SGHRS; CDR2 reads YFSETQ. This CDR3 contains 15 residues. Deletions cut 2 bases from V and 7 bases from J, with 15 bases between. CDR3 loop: CASSLRTGSGEKLFF. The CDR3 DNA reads TGCGCCAGCAGCTTAAGAACAGGGTCTGGTGAAAAACTGTTTTTT.

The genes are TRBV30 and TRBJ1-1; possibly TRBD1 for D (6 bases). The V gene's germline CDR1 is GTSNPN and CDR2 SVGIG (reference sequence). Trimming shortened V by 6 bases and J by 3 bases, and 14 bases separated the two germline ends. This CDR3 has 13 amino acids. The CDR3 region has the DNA TGTGCCTGCCCTGGGGGGGGCTACACTGAAGCTTTCTTT. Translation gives CACPGGGYTEAFF. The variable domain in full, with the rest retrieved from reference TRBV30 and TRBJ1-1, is SQTIHQWPATLVQPVGSPLSLECTVEGTSNPNLYWYRQAAGRGLQLLFYSVGIGQISSEVPQNLSASRPQDRQFILSSKKLLLSDSGFYLCACPGGGYTEAFFGQGTRLTVV.

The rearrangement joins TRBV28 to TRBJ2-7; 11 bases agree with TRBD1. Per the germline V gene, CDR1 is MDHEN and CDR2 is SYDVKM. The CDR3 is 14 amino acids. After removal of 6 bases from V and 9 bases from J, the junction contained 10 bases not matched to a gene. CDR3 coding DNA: TGTGCCAGCAGGTCTCCGGGACAGGGGGTAGGGCAGTACTTC. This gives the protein CASRSPGQGVGQYF.

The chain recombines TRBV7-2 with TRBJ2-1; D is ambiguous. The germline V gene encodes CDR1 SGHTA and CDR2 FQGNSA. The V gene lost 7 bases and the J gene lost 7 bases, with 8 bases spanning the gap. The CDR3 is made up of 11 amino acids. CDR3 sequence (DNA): TGTGCCAGCACCACTTTAAATGAGCAGTTCTTC. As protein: CASTTLNEQFF.

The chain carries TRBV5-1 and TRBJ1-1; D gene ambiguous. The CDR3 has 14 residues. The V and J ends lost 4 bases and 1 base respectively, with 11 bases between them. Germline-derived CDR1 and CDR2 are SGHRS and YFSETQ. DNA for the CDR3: TGCGCCAGCAGCCCTGGCCCGGGGAACACTGAAGCTTTCTTT. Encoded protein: CASSPGPGNTEAFF.

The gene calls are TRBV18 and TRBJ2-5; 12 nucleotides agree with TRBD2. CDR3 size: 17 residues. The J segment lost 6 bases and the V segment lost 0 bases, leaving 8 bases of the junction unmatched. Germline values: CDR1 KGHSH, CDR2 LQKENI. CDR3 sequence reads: CASSPPARLAGVKTQYF. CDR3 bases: TGTGCCAGCTCACCACCAGCGAGACTAGCGGGAGTCAAGACCCAGTACTTC.

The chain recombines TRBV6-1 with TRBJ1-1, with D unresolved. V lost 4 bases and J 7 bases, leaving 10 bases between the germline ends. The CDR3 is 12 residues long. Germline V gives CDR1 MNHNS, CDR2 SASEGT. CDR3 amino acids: CASSVTGIEAFF. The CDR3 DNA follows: TGTGCCAGCAGTGTAACGGGGATTGAAGCTTTCTTT.

The CDR3 spells CASSTRGTLRDGYTF. The CDR3, as DNA: TGTGCCAGTAGTACCCGAGGGACACTAAGGGATGGCTACACCTTC. The chain uses TRBV19 and TRBJ1-2; D might be TRBD1 (6 bases). The ends were cut back, 4 bases at V and 6 bases at J, with 18 bases in the middle. Germline values: CDR1 LNHDA, CDR2 SQIVND (reference sequence). The CDR3 has 15 residues.

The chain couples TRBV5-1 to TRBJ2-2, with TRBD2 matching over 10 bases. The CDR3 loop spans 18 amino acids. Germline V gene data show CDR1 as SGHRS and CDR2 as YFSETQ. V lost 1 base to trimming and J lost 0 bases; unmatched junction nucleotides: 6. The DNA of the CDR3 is TGCGCCAGCAGCTTGTGGCCTAGCGGGGGTACGAACACCGGGGAGCTGTTTTTT. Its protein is CASSLWPSGGTNTGELFF.

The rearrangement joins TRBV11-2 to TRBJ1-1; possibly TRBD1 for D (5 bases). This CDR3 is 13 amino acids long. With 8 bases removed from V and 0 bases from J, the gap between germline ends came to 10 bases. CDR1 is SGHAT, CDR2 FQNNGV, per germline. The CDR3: CASSRGMNTEAFF. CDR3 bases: TGTGCCAGCTCTCGGGGGATGAACACTGAAGCTTTCTTT.

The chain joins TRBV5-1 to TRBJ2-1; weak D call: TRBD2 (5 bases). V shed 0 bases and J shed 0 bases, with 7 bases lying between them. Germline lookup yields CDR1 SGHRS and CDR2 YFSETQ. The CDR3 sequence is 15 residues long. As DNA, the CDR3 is TGCGCCAGCAGCTTGGGTGGGAGCTCCTACAATGAGCAGTTCTTC. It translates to CASSLGGSSYNEQFF.

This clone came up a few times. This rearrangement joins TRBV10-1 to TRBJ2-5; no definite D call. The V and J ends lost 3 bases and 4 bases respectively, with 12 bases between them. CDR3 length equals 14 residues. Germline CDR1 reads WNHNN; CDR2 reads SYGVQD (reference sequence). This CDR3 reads CASSDPVVGETQYF. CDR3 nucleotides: TGCGCCAGCAGTGACCCGGTCGTCGGAGAGACCCAGTACTTC.

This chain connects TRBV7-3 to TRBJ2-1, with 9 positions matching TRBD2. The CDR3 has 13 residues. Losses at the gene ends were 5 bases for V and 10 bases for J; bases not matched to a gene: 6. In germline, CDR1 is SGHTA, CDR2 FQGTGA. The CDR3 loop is CASSDSGSGEQFF. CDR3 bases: TGTGCCAGCAGCGATAGCGGGAGTGGGGAGCAGTTCTTC.

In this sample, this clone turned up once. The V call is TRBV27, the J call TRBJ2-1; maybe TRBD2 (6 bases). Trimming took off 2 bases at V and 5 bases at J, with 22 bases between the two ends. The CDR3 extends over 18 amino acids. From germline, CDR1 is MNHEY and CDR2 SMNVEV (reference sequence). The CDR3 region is CASSLQYGRDVGNNEQFF. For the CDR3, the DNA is TGTGCCAGCAGTTTACAGTATGGGCGGGATGTCGGAAACAATGAGCAGTTCTTC.

The CDR3 coding sequence is TGTGCCAGCAGTTTAACTAGCGGAACATATACAGATACGCAGTATTTT. Its translation is CASSLTSGTYTDTQYF. V usage is TRBV27 and J usage is TRBJ2-3, with TRBD2 matching over 8 bases. The germline V gene has CDR1 MNHEY and CDR2 SMNVEV (reference sequence). After removal of 2 bases from V and 3 bases from J, the junction contained 7 bases not matched to a gene. This CDR3 contains 16 residues.

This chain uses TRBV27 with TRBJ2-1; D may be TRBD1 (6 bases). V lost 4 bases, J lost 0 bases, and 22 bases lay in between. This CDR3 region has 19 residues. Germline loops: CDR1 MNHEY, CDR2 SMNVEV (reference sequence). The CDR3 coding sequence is TGTGCCAGCAGTTCGTTCGGGAACTCGAGGGGGAGCTCCTACAATGAGCAGTTCTTC. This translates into CASSSFGNSRGSSYNEQFF.

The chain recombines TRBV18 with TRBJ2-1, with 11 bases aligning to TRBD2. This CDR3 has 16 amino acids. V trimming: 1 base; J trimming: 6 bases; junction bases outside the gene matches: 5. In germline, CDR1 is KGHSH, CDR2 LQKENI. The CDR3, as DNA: TGTGCCAGCTCACCACTGAATAGCGGGAGGGCCAATGAGCAGTTCTTC. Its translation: CASSPLNSGRANEQFF.